This TCR beta chain stems from a study of T cell repertoires in cytomegalovirus infection. Across the study: An indication of both CMV infection and matching HLA type came from public TCR beta signatures.

TCRdb re-called the reads through MiXCR, storing one row per CDR3 protein. The table shows around 430,000 distinct CDR3 sequences, with roughly 46% occurring only once. As for this clonotype: Its antigen is still unknown.

Study conclusions and caveats: Predominance within the ex vivo response was attributable to HLA-C-restricted CMV-specific TCR beta clonotypes. Cumulative public TCR beta family frequency identified carriers of CMV plus the relevant HLA.

This CDR3 comprises 14 residues. V lost 8 bases to trimming and J lost 2 bases; unmatched junction nucleotides: 6. CDR1 and CDR2 from the germline V gene are SGHVS and FNYEAQ. This TCR was sampled from a human donor in good health (CMV status not recorded). Some clones in this sample may be carry-over from other donors' samples. This material consisted of cultured PBMCs, taken from culture after CMV antigen stimulation. The chain links TRBV7-6 to TRBJ2-1, with TRBD2 matching over 7 bases. CDR3 sequence: CASVAGVPYNEQFF. In DNA, the CDR3 is TGTGCCAGCGTGGCGGGAGTGCCCTACAATGAGCAGTTCTTC.